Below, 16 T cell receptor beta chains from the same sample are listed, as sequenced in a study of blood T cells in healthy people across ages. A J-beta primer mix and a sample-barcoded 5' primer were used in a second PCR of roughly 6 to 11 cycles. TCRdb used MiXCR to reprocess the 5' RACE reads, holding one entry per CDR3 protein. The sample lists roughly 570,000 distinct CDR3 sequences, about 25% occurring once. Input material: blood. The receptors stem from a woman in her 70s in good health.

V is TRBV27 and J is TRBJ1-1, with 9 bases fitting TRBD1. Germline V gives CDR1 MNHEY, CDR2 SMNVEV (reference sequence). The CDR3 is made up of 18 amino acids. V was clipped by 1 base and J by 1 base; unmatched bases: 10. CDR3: CASSLYGAPGQGNTEAFF. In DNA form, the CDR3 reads TGTGCCAGCAGTTTATATGGGGCCCCGGGACAGGGGAACACTGAAGCTTTCTTT.

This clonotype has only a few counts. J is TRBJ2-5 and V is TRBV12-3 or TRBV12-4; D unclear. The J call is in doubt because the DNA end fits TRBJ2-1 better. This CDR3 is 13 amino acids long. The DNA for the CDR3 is TGTGCCAGCAGTCGCCGTGGGAACAATGAGCAGTTCTTC. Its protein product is CASSRRGNNEQFF.

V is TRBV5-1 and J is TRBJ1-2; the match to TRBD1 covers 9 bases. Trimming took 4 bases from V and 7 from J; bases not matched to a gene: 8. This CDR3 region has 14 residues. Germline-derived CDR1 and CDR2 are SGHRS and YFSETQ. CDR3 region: CASSDQPGQGGYTF. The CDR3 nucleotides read TGCGCCAGCAGCGATCAGCCGGGACAGGGTGGCTACACCTTC.

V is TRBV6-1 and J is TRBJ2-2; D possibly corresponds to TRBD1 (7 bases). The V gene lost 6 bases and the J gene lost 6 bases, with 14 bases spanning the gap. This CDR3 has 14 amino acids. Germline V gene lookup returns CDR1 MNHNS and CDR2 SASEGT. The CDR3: CASSDQGGAGELFF. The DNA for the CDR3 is TGTGCCAGCAGCGATCAGGGGGGAGCCGGGGAGCTGTTTTTT.

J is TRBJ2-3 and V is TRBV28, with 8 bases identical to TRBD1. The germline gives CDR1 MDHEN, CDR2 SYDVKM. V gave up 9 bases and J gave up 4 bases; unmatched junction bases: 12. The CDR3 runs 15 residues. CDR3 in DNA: TGTGCCAGTCAGGGGGCGGTAGGTTTCCCAGATACGCAGTATTTT. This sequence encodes CASQGAVGFPDTQYF.

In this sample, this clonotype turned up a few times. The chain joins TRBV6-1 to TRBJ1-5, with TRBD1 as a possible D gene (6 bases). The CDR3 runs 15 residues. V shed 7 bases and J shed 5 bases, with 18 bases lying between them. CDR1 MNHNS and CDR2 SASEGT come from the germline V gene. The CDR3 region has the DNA TGTGCCAGCAAGACCAATACAGGGTTTGATCAGCCCCAGCATTTT. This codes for CASKTNTGFDQPQHF.

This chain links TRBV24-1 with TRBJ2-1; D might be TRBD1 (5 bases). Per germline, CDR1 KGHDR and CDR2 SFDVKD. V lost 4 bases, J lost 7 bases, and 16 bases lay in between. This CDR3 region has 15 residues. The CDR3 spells CATSDPARVGNEQFF. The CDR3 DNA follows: TGTGCCACCAGTGACCCCGCCAGGGTAGGGAATGAGCAGTTCTTC.

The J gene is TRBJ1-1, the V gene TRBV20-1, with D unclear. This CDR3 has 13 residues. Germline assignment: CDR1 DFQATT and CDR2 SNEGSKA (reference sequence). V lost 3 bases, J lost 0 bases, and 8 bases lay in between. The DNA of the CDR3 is TGCAGTGCTAGCGGTCAGGTGAACACTGAAGCTTTCTTT. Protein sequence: CSASGQVNTEAFF.

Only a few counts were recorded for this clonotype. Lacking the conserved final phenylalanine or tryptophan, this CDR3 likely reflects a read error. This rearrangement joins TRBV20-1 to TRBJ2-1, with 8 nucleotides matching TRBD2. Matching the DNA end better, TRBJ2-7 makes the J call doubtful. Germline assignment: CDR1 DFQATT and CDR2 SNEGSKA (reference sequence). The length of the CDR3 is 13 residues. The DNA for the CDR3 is TGCAGTGCCTGCTCAGCGGGGGCCTACGAGCAGTACATC. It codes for CSACSAGAYEQYI.

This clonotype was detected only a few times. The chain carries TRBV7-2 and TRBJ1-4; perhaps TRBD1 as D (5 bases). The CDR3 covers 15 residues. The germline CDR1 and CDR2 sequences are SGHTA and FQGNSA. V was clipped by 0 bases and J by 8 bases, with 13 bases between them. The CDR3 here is CASSLASTPGEKLFF. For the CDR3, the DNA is TGTGCCAGCAGCTTAGCGTCAACCCCAGGGGAAAAACTGTTTTTT. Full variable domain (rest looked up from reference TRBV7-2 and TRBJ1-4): GAGVSQSPSNKVTEKGKDVELRCDPISGHTALYWYRQSLGQGLEFLIYFQGNSAPDKSGLPSDRFSAERTGGSVSTLTIQRTQQEDSAVYLCASSLASTPGEKLFFGSGTQLSVL.

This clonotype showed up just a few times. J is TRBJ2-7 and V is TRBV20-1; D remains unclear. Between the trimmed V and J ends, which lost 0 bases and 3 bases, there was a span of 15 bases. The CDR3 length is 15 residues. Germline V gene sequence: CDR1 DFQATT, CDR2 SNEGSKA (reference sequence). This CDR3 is CSARDRHSFLYEQYF. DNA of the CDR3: TGCAGTGCTAGAGATCGCCACTCCTTTCTCTACGAGCAGTACTTC.

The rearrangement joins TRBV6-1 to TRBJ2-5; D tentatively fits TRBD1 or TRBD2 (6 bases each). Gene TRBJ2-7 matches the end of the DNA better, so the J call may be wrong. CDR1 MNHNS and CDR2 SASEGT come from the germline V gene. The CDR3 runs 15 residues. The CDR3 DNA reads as TGTGCCAGCAGTGATACAGGGAGGTTAACCTACGAGCAGTACTTC. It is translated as CASSDTGRLTYEQYF.

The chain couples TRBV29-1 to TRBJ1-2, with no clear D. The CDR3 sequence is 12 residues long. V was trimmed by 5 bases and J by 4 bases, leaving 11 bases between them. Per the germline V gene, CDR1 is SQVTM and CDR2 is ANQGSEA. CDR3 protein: CSVPQNIYGYTF. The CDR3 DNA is TGCAGCGTTCCACAGAATATCTATGGCTACACCTTC.

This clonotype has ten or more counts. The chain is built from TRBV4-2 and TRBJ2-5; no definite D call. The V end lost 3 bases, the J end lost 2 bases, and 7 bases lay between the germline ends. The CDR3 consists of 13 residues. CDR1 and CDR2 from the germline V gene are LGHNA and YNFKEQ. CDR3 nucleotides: TGTGCCAGCAGCCAGTCGTTGCAAGAGACCCAGTACTTC. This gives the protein CASSQSLQETQYF.

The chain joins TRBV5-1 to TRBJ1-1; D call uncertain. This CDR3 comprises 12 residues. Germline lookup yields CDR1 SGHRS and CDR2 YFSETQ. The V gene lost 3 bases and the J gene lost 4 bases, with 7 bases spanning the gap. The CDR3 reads CASSSPATEAFF. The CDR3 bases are TGCGCCAGCAGCTCCCCGGCCACTGAAGCTTTCTTT.

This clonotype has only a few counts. The CDR3 bases are TGCGCCAGCAGCCAAGAGACTAGCGGGGCGACGGGGGAGACCCAGTACTTC. This codes for CASSQETSGATGETQYF. This chain connects TRBV4-1 to TRBJ2-5; TRBD2 matches at 11 bases. CDR3 length equals 17 residues. Germline V CDR1 and CDR2: MGHRA, YSYEKL. Trimming cost V 0 bases and J 5 bases; bases outside gene matches: 8.